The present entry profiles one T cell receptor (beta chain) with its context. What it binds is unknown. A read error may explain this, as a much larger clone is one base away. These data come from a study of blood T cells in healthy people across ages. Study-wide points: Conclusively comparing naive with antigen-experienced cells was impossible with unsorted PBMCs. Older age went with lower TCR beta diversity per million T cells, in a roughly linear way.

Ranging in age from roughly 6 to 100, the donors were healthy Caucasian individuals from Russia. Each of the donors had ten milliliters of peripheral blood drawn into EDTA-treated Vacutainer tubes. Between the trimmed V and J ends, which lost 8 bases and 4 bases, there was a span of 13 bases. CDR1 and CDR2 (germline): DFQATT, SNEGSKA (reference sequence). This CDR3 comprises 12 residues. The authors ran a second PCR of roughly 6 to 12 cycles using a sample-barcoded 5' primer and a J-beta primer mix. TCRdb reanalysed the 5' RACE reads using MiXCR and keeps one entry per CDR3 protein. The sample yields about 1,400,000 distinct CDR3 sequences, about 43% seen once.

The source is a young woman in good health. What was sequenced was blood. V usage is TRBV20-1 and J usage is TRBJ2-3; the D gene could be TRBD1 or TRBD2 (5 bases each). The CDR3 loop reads CSTALGADTQYF. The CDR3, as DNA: TGCAGTACTGCACTAGGGGCAGATACGCAGTATTTT.